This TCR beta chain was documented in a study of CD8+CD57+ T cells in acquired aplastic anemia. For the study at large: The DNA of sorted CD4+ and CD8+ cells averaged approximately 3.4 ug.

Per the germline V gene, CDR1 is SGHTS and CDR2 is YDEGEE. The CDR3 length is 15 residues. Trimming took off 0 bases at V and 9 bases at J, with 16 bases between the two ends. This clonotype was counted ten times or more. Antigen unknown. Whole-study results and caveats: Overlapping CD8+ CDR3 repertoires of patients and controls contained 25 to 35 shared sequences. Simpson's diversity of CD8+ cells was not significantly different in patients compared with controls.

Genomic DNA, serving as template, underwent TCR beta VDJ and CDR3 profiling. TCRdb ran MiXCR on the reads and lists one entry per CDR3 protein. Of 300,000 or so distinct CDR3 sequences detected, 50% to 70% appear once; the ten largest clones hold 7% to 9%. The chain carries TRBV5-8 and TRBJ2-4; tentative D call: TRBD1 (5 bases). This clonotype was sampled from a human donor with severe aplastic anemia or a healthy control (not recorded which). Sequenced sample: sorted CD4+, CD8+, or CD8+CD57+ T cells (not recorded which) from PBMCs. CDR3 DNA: TGTGCCAGCAGCTTGGATGGTCCAGGGATGGCCATTCAGTACTTC. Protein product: CASSLDGPGMAIQYF.